This T cell receptor beta chain was sequenced during a study of T cell responses to AZD1222 COVID-19 vaccine (dated by TCRdb to the early 2020s). General notes on the study: TCR sequencing covered some 240 trial participants: 207 given two doses of AZD1222 and 26 given two doses of MenACWY control vaccine. Trial participants were enrolled by age into subgroups of 18-55, 56-69 and 70-plus years, and around 150, 29 and 61 TCR-sequenced participants, respectively, were included in these subgroups.

The CDR3 regions of human TCRbeta chains were analyzed by immunosequencing. The study's processing was this. Repertoire TCRs were matched against a reference library of SARS-CoV-2-specific TCRs generated with the MIRA antigen-specificity platform. Breadth was defined as the fraction of unique TCRs that were SARS-CoV-2-associated. Depth was defined as the fraction of total T cells that were SARS-CoV-2-associated. Using the MIRA data, each spike-specific TCR was mapped to the spike region that the TCR reacts to and placed in a CD4 or CD8 class. Log10-transformed breadth and depth values were compared by one-way ANOVA with Sidak's multiple comparisons tests. This immuneACCESS table, as held by TCRdb, lists in-frame sequences with V and J called but not all clones. Of the missing ones, under half trace to an unresolved V gene in checked studies; the others have no known cause. V, J and clone size were drawn from that table, and D and trimming were deduced from the DNA. The sample table holds around 130,000 clones, of which more than 90% were seen once. Together, the top ten hold less than 2% of the sample.

According to the study, the label for this sample's time point signals: about 28 days (+/-7) after the second vaccine dose. AZD1222 recipients given second doses at about 4 weeks or at about 12 weeks were pooled, since spike-specific TCR depth and breadth were not found to differ between the two schedules. The vaccinee samples were drawn from two UK trials, COV001 and COV002, one of which was a single-blind randomized controlled phase 2/3 trial testing AZD1222 (ChAdOx1 nCoV-19) in healthy adults. For TCRbeta chain sequencing, PBMC samples from trial participants were taken at day 0 and at day 28 after the second dose. The paper as a whole reports these results and caveats: Reportedly, close to half of the unique spike-specific TCRs recognized epitopes lying outside the regions that are mutated in the B.1.351 and B.1.1.7 variants. The 56-69-year group was small, and its depth increase did not reach significance, likely because of low power. CD4 TCRs associated with the vaccine covered the entire spike protein, and the dominant responses were in regions 160-218 and 743-854. Conclusions about previously exposed vaccinees were limited because only six AZD1222 recipients were SARS-CoV-2 seropositive at baseline. Because no day 14 peak-response samples were available, the repertoires could be characterized only after the peak T cell response. A significant rise in spike-specific TCR breadth and depth was observed after two AZD1222 doses relative to day 0 and relative to MenACWY recipients. Participants were mostly white British and included more females than males, and it was suggested by the authors that clonal diversity may have been underestimated.

The junction shows trimming of 5 bases on V and 10 bases on J, plus 12 bases between the germline ends. The CDR3 spans 12 residues, from the cysteine through the phenylalanine. The only DNA kept is the CDR3, 36 bases in frame from the first base. Looking up the germline V gene (reference sequence) yields CDR1 GTSNPN and CDR2 SVGIG. As for this clone: Its antigen has not been determined. Base qualities are not recorded, but no much larger clone differs from it by a single base.

Here the chain combines TRBV30 and TRBJ1-6; the D gene identity is not certain. The receptor was derived from an adult who received the AZD1222 COVID-19 vaccine. Source: peripheral blood, taken 28 days after the second AZD1222 dose. The encoded CDR3 is CAWRGVWSPLHF. The DNA sequence is as follows: TGTGCCTGGCGCGGGGTTTGGTCACCCCTCCACTTT.